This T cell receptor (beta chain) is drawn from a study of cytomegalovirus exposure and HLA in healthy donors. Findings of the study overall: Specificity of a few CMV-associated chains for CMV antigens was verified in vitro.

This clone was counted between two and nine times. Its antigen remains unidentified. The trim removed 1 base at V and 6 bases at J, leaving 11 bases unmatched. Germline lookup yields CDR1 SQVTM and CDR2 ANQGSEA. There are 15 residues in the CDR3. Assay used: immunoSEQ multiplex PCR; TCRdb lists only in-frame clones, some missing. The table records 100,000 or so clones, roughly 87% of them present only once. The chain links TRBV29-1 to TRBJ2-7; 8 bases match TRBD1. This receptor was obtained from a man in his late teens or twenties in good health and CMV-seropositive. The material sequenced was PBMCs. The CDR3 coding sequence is TGCAGCGTTGAAGGTGGGACAAGACAGGGGACCGAGCAGTACTTC. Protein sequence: CSVEGGTRQGTEQYF.